These 6 T cell receptor beta chains were sequenced from one sample in a study of control samples from healthy donors and cancer patients. Measured with immunoSEQ multiplex PCR; TCRdb has only the in-frame clones, and not every one. The sample carries around 180,000 clones, 94% recorded once. The sequencing sample was made of blood. These receptors came from a woman aged 18-35 years in good health.

The chain uses TRBV7-9 and TRBJ2-2; D call uncertain. Germline-derived CDR1 and CDR2 are SEHNR and FQNEAQ (reference sequence). CDR3 length: 15 residues. Trimming pared 6 bases from V and 1 base from J, leaving 12 bases between. The CDR3 DNA follows: TGTGCCAGCAGATCCCAGGTGCAGAACACCGGGGAGCTGTTTTTT. As protein: CASRSQVQNTGELFF.

The chain joins TRBV10-2 to TRBJ2-1; 10 bases map to TRBD2. The CDR3 covers 16 residues. The germline gives CDR1 WSHSY, CDR2 SAAADI. Losses at the gene ends were 8 bases for V and 5 bases for J; bases not matched to a gene: 12. The CDR3 DNA sequence: TGCGCCAGCCCTGAGCGACTAGCGGGTAAGAACAATGAGCAGTTCTTC. It codes for CASPERLAGKNNEQFF.

This clone was found a few times. The CDR3 region has the DNA TGTGCCAGCAGCGTAGGAGTAGGGACTAGCGGGGAGACCCAGTACTTC. It specifies CASSVGVGTSGETQYF. V gene TRBV9 combines with J gene TRBJ2-5; TRBD2 matches 12 bases. Per the germline V gene, CDR1 is SGDLS and CDR2 is YYNGEE. After removal of 0 bases from V and 5 bases from J, the junction contained 5 bases not matched to a gene. This CDR3 spans 16 amino acids.

The chain joins TRBV12-2 to TRBJ1-5. TRBV12-2 is a pseudogene segment. The CDR3 contains 12 residues. CDR3 sequence reads: CASREGYQPQHF. CDR3 DNA: TGTGCAAGTCGCGAGGGATATCAGCCCCAGCATTTT.

This clone was detected only once. The chain links TRBV7-8 to TRBJ2-7; D is uncertain. Trimming cost V 4 bases and J 3 bases, with 7 bases left between them. This CDR3 is 12 amino acids long. Looked up from germline, CDR1 is SGHVS and CDR2 is FQNEAQ. CDR3: CASSSLIYEQYF. The CDR3 DNA sequence: TGTGCCAGCAGCTCCCTAATCTACGAGCAGTACTTC. Looking up the rest from reference TRBV7-8 and TRBJ2-7 gives the full variable domain: GAGVSQSPRYKVAKRGQDVALRCDPISGHVSLFWYQQALGQGPEFLTYFQNEAQLDKSGLPSDRFFAERPEGSVSTLKIQRTQQEDSAVYLCASSSLIYEQYFGPGTRLTVT.

V is TRBV14 and J is TRBJ1-1; D not resolved. The CDR3 runs to 13 residues. V dropped 4 bases and J dropped 4 bases, with 10 bases sitting between them. In germline, CDR1 is SGHDN, CDR2 FVKESK. CDR3 sequence reads: CASSRARRTEAFF. Written as DNA, the CDR3 is TGTGCCAGCAGCCGAGCCAGGCGCACTGAAGCTTTCTTT.